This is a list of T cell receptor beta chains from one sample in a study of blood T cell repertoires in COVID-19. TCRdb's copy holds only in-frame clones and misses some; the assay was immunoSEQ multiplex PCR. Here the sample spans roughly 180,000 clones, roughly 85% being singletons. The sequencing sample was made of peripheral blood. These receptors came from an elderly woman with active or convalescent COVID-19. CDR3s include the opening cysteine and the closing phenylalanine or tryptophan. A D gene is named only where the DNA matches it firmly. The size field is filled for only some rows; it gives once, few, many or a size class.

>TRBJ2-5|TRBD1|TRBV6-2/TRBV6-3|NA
TGTGCCAGCAGTTACGCGCCGGGACAGCCACAAGAGACCCAGTACTTC
CASSYAPGQPQETQYF
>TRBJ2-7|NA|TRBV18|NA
TGTGCCAGCTCACCGGGGCAGGGTCTCTACGAGCAGTACTTC
CASSPGQGLYEQYF
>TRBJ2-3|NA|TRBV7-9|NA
TGTGCCAGCAGCTTAGTGGGCGTTAGCACAGATACGCAGTATTTT
CASSLVGVSTDTQYF
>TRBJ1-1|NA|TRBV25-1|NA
TGTGCCAGCAGTACAGGTTGGAACACTGAAGCTTTCTTT
CASSTGWNTEAFF
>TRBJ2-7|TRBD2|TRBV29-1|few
TGCAGCGTTGTTAAACTAGCGGGACACGAGCAGTACTTC
CSVVKLAGHEQYF
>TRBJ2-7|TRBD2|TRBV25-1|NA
TGTGCCAGCAGTGCCCCGTCAGCGGGGAGCTCCTACGAGCAGTACTTC
CASSAPSAGSSYEQYF
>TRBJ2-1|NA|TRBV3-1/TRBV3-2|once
TGTGCCAGCAGCCGCTCTGAGGCTGAGAATGAGCAGTTCTTC
CASSRSEAENEQFF
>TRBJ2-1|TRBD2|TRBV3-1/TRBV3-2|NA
TGTGCCAGCAGCCAAGGGACTAGCGGGAGGGCCGGTTTTGACAATGAGCAGTTCTTC
CASSQGTSGRAGFDNEQFF
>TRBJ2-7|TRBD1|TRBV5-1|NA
TGCGCCAGCAGCTTGGGAGGACAGGGGGGGTACGAGCAGTACTTC
CASSLGGQGGYEQYF
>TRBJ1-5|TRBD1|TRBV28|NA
TGTGCCAGCAGTTCACAGGGGCTCCGAGGCAATCAGCCCCAGCATTTT
CASSSQGLRGNQPQHF
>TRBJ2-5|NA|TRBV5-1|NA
TGCGCCAGCAGCCGGACGGGGCAAGAGACCCAGTACTTC
CASSRTGQETQYF